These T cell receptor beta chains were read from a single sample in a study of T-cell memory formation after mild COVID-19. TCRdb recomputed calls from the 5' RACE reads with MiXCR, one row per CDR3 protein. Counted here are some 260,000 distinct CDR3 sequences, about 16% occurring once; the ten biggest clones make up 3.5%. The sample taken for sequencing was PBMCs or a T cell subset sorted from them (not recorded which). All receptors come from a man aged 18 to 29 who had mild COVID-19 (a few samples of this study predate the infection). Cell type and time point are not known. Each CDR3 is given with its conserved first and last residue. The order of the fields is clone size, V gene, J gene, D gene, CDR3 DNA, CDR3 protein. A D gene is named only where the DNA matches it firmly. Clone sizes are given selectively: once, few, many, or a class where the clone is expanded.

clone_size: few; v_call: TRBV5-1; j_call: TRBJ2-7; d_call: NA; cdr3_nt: TGCGCCAGCAGCCGGACAGAGTTAGACGGACAGCAGTACTTC; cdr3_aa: CASSRTELDGQQYF
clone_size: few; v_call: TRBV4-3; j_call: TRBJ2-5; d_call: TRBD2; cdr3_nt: TGCGCCAGCAGCCAAGGTCTAGCGGGCGGATTCACAGAGACCCAGTACTTC; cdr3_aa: CASSQGLAGGFTETQYF
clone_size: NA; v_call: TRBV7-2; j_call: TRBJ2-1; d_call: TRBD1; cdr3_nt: TGTGCCAGCAGCTTACTTTCTGTCCCAGGGGGCTACAATGAGCAGTTCTTC; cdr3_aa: CASSLLSVPGGYNEQFF
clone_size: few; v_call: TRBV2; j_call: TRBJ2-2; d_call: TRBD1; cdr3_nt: TGTGCCAGCCAGGGGGACAGTGCCTTTACCGGGGAGCTGTTTTTT; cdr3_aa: CASQGDSAFTGELFF
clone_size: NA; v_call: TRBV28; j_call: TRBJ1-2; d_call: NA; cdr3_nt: TGTGCCAGCACCTCGAAGGGGACTTCTGATGGCTACACCTTC; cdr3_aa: CASTSKGTSDGYTF
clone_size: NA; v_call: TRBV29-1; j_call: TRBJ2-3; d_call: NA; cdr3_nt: TGCAGCGTGAATTTTGGGGAATACAGGCCGCAGTATTTT; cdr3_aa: CSVNFGEYRPQYF
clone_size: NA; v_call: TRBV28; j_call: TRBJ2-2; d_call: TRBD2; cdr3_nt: TGTGCCAGCAGTTCGAGACTAGCGGGGAGGACCGGGGAGCTGTTTTTT; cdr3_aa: CASSSRLAGRTGELFF
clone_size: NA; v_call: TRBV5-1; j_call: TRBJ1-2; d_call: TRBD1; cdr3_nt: TGCGCCAGCAGCTTGAGGGACAGGATAACGGATGGCTACACCTTC; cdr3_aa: CASSLRDRITDGYTF
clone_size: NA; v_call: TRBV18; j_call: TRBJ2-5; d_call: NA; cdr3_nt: TGTGCCAGCTCATCGACGCCCGGGACTGAGGAGACCCAGTACTTC; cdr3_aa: CASSSTPGTEETQYF
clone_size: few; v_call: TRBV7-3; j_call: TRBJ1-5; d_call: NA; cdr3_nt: TGTGCCAGCAGCTTAATTGGAGGGGGTGGGCAGCCCCAGCATTTT; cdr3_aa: CASSLIGGGGQPQHF
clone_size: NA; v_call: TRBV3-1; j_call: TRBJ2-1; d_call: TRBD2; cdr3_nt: TGTGCCAGCAGCTTACTGGCGGGGGATAATGAGCAGTTCTTC; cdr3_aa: CASSLLAGDNEQFF
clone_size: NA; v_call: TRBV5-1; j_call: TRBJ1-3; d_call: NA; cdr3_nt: TGCGCCAGCAGCTTGGGTTCGGCGGCCTCTGGAAACACCATATATTTT; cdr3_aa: CASSLGSAASGNTIYF
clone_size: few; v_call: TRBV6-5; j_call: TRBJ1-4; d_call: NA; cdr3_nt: TGTGCCAGCAGGAATAATGAAAAACTGTTTTTT; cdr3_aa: CASRNNEKLFF
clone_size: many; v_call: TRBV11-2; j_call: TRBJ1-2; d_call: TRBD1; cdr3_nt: TGTGCCAGCAGCTTACTTTACAGGACAGGGGGTAGGGACTATGGCTACACCTTC; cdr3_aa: CASSLLYRTGGRDYGYTF
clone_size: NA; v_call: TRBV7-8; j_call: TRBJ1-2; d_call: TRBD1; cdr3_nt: TGTGCCAGCAGTTTTACAGGGGGCAAGTATGGCTACACCTTC; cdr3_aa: CASSFTGGKYGYTF
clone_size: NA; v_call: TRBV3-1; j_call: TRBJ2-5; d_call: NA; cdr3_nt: TGTGCCAGCAGCCAACAGCTGGAGACCCAGTACTTC; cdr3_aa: CASSQQLETQYF
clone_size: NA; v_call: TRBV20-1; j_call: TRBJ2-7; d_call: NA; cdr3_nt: TGCAGTGCTAGAGAGGGCAGCTCCTACGAGCAGTACTTC; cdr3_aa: CSAREGSSYEQYF
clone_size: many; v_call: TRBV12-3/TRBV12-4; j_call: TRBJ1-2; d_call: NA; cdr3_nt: TGTGCCAGCAGTTTAGATTTGGCTAACTATGGCTACACCTTC; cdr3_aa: CASSLDLANYGYTF
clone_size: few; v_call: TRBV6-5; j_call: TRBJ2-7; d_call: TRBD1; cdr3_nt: TGTGCCAGCAGCTCGACTGGGACAGGGAGTTGGTACGAGCAGTACTTC; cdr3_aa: CASSSTGTGSWYEQYF
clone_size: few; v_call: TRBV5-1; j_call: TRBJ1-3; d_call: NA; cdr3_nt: TGCGCCAGCAAACTGGACTCTGCCTCTGGAAACACCATATATTTT; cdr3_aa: CASKLDSASGNTIYF
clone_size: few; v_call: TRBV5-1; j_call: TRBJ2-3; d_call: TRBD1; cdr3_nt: TGCGCCAGCAGCTTGGGACAGGGTGAGACAGATACGCAGTATTTT; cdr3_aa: CASSLGQGETDTQYF
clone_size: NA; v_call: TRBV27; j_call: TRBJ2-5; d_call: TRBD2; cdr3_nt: TGTGCCAGCAGTTTCGCCTCCTCCTGGCGGGGGGGCGGAGAGACCCAGTACTTC; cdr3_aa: CASSFASSWRGGGETQYF
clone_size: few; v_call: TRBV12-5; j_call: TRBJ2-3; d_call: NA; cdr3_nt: TGTGCTAGTGGTTTGGTCGTGAGCACTAGCACAGATACGCAGTATTTT; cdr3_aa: CASGLVVSTSTDTQYF
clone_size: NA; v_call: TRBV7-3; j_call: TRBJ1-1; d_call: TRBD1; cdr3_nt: TGTGCCAGCAGCTTTGCGACAGGGAAGAACACTGAAGCTTTCTTT; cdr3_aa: CASSFATGKNTEAFF
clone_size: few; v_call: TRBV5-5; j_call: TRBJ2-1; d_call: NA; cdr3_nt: TGTGCCAGCAGCCCGGGCGTCCTAAATGAGCAGTTCTTC; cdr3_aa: CASSPGVLNEQFF
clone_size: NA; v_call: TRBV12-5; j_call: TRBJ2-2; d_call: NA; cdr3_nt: TGTGCTAGTGGTTTTCACGGCACCGGGGAGCTGTTTTTT; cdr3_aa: CASGFHGTGELFF
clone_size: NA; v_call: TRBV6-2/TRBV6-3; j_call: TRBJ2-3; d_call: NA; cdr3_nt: TGTGCCAGCAGAAGGACGGAGGGGACAGATACGCAGTATTTT; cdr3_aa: CASRRTEGTDTQYF
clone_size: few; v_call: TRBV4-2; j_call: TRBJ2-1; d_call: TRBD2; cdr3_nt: TGTGCCAGCAGCCTACATAGCGGGGAGCAGTTCTTC; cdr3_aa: CASSLHSGEQFF
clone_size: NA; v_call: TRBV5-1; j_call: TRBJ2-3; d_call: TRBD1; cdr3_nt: TGCGCCAGCAGCGCGTCCGGGACAGGGGTCACAGATACGCAGTATTTT; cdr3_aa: CASSASGTGVTDTQYF
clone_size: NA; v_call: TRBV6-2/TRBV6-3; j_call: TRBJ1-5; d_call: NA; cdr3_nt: TGTGCCAGCACGGATAGCAATCAGCCCCAGCATTTT; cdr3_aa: CASTDSNQPQHF
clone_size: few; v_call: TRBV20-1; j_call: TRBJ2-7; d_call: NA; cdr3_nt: TGCAGTGTTCCCGGGCAGTCCTACGAGCAGTACTTC; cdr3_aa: CSVPGQSYEQYF
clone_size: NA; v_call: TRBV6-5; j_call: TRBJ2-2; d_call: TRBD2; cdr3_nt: TGTGCCAGCAGTCCGGGGGGGCCAAGGGGCACCGGGGAGCTGTTTTTT; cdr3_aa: CASSPGGPRGTGELFF
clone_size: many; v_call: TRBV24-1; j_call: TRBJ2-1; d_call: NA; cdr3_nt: TGTGCCAGCGGTTCGGGATACAATGAGCAGTTCTTC; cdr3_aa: CASGSGYNEQFF
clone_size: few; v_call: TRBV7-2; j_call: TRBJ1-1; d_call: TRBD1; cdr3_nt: TGTGCCAGCAGCCTCTCGGGACAGGGGATAACTGAAGCTTTCTTT; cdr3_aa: CASSLSGQGITEAFF
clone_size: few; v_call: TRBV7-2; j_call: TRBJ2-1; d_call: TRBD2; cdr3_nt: TGTGCCAGCAGCTTAGGACGGGAGGGCTGGCAGTTCTTC; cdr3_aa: CASSLGREGWQFF
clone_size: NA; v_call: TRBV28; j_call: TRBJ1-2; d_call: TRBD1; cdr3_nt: TGTGCCATCCGGGGGGGACAGGGGCCTGGCTACACCTTC; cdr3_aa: CAIRGGQGPGYTF
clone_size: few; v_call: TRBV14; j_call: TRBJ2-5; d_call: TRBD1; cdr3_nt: TGTGCCAGCAGCCCTGGGTTGTCGGGACAGGGGCCCGATGAGACCCAGTACTTC; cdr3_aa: CASSPGLSGQGPDETQYF
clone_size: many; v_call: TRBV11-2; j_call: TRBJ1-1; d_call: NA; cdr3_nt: TGTGCCAGCAGCCTAGATTTTGCCGGCACTGAAGCTTTCTTT; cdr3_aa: CASSLDFAGTEAFF
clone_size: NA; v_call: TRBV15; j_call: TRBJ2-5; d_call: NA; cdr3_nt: TGTGCCACCAGCAGAGTATTAGGGGGGCTGGGGGAGACCCAGTACTTC; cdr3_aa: CATSRVLGGLGETQYF
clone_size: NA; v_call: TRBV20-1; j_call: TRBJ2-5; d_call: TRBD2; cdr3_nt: TGCAGTGCTACCCCTAGCGGACAAGAGACCCAGTACTTC; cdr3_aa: CSATPSGQETQYF
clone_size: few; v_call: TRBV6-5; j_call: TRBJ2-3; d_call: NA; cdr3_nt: TGTGCCAGCAGTTACTCGACTGGGGACCCGGGAGATACGCAGTATTTT; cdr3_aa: CASSYSTGDPGDTQYF
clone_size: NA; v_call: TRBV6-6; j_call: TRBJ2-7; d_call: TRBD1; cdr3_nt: TGTGCCAGCACCTCCGATGTCGGGACAGCACTCAACGAGCAGTACTTC; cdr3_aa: CASTSDVGTALNEQYF
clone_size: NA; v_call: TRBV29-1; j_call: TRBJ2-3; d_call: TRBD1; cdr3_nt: TGCAGCGTAGTACCCTGGACAGGGGAGTTAACAGATACGCAGTATTTT; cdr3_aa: CSVVPWTGELTDTQYF
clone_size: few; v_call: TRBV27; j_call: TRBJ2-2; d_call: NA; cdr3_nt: TGTGCCAGCAGTTTTCGGGCGGGGGCATATGAGACCGGGGAGCTGTTTTTT; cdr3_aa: CASSFRAGAYETGELFF
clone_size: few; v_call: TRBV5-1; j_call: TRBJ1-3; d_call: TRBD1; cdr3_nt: TGCGCCAGCAGCTGGGGGACAGGGGGCTTCAGCTCTGGAAACACCATATATTTT; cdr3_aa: CASSWGTGGFSSGNTIYF
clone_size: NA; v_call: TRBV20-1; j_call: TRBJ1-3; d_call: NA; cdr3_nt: TGCAGTGCTACCAAAGCCGGCGTAGCGAGCTCTGGAAACACCATATATTTT; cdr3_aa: CSATKAGVASSGNTIYF
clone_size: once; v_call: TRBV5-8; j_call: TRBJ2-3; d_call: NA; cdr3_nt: TGTGCCAGCAGTTACAGGTTTGGAAATACGCAGTATTTT; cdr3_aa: CASSYRFGNTQYF
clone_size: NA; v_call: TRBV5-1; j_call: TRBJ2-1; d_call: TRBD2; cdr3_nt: TGCGCCAGCAGCCCCCGGGTAGCGGGTTCCTCCTACAATGAGCAGTTCTTC; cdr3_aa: CASSPRVAGSSYNEQFF
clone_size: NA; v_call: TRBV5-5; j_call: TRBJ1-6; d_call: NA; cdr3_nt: TGTGCCAGCAGCCCTCGGGCGGGTTCAAATAATTCACCCCTCCACTTT; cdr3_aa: CASSPRAGSNNSPLHF
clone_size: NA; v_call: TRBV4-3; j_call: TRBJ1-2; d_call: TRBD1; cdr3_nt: TGCGCCAGCAGCCCTTCCTGGGACAGGACAGACTATGGCTACACCTTC; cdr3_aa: CASSPSWDRTDYGYTF
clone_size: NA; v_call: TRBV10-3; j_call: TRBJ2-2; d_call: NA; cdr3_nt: TGTGCCATCAGGTCCTTCTCAGCTAACACCGGGGAGCTGTTTTTT; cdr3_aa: CAIRSFSANTGELFF